The 8 T cell receptor beta chains below were found in one sample sequenced in a study of PD-1 blockade in classical Hodgkin lymphoma. Assay used: immunoSEQ multiplex PCR; TCRdb lists only in-frame clones, some missing. The sample holds more than 50,000 clones, 71% seen once. With no exception, relapse followed autologous stem cell transplantation in all patients, and brentuximab vedotin exposure varied. Sample: peripheral blood mononuclear cells (PBMCs), taken before the second cycle of nivolumab. These receptors were obtained from a human donor with classical Hodgkin lymphoma.

The chain is built from TRBV5-1 and TRBJ1-6; D might be TRBD1 (6 bases). Germline V CDR1 and CDR2: SGHRS, YFSETQ. Trimming removed 0 bases at V and 8 bases at J, with 15 bases between. The CDR3 consists of 16 residues. CDR3 coding DNA: TGCGCCAGCAGCTTGGCCGGCGGCAGGGGAGATTCACCCCTCCACTTT. Translation: CASSLAGGRGDSPLHF.

The chain carries TRBV6-5 and TRBJ1-4; D may be TRBD1 (5 bases). V was trimmed by 6 bases and J by 0 bases, leaving 11 bases between them. The V gene's germline CDR1 is MNHEY and CDR2 SVGAGI. The CDR3 loop spans 15 amino acids. CDR3 in DNA: TGTGCCAGCAGACGGGACGGCTCAACTAATGAAAAACTGTTTTTT. Encoded protein: CASRRDGSTNEKLFF.

The gene calls are TRBV4-2 and TRBJ2-7, with a weak D call TRBD1 (7 bases). The ends were cut back, 2 bases at V and 2 bases at J, with 13 bases in the middle. The germline V gene encodes CDR1 LGHNA and CDR2 YNFKEQ. This CDR3 comprises 15 residues. The CDR3, as DNA: TGTGCCAGCAGCCAACCAGGGGGGCGCACCTACGAGCAGTACTTC. Translation gives CASSQPGGRTYEQYF.

This rearrangement joins TRBV6-6 to TRBJ2-2; D gene unclear. V dropped 7 bases and J dropped 7 bases, with 10 bases sitting between them. The CDR3 has 12 amino acids. Germline V gene data show CDR1 as MNHNY and CDR2 as SVGAGI (reference sequence). The CDR3 region has the DNA TGTGCCAGCACCCCTCCGGGCGGGGAGCTGTTTTTT. It codes for CASTPPGGELFF.

This clone was counted between two and nine times. The J gene is TRBJ1-2, the V gene TRBV30; 8 bases agree with TRBD1. CDR1 and CDR2 from the germline V gene are GTSNPN and SVGIG (reference sequence). This CDR3 has 15 residues. V shed 0 bases and J 7 bases; nucleotides not matched to a gene: 10. CDR3 coding DNA: TGTGCCTGGAGTGTACTCACAGGGGGAGGTCGTGGCTACACCTTC. Translating gives CAWSVLTGGGRGYTF.

The rearrangement uses TRBV6-5 and TRBJ2-5; 7 bases agree with TRBD2. V dropped 0 bases and J dropped 5; count of bases not matched to a gene: 9. Looked up from germline, CDR1 is MNHEY and CDR2 is SVGAGI. This CDR3 has 16 amino acids. This chain's CDR3 is CASSYSGPTSWETQYF. In DNA, the CDR3 is TGTGCCAGCAGTTACTCGGGTCCGACTAGCTGGGAGACCCAGTACTTC.

This clone has just one count. This CDR3 reads CASGLGQGAKDTQYF. The CDR3 bases are TGTGCTAGTGGTTTAGGTCAGGGGGCGAAAGATACGCAGTATTTT. The chain carries TRBV12-5 and TRBJ2-3; 8 nucleotides line up with TRBD1. V lost 3 bases and J lost 5; bases outside the gene matches: 7. The CDR3 covers 15 residues. Germline V gene lookup returns CDR1 LGHNT and CDR2 FRNRAP.

The chain links TRBV30 to TRBJ1-1, with D possibly matching TRBD1 (6 bases). V lost 5 bases to trimming and J lost 5 bases, with 15 bases between them. Germline V gene lookup returns CDR1 GTSNPN and CDR2 SVGIG (reference sequence). This CDR3 has 13 residues. CDR3 DNA sequence: TGTGCCTGGGCACGGGGGGGCCGGACTGAAGCTTTCTTT. Translated: CAWARGGRTEAFF.